This T cell receptor beta chain was profiled in a study of CD8+ T cells in alopecia areata. Study information: Dosing spanned 6 to 18 months on tofacitinib, then 6 months off drug. Findings of the study overall: Scalp clonality, along with expanded CD8+ clones among the top 100, was significantly decreased by tofacitinib. Among patients, TCR sharing was less clear than in mice, a difference possibly due in part to HLA diversity in the patient population.

Treatment specified: oral pan-JAK inhibitor, 5-10 mg twice daily. Reverse transcribed after extraction, RNA yielded cDNA as the sequencing template. Sequenced by immunoSEQ multiplex PCR; TCRdb stores in-frame clones only, minus some. The sample includes some 98,000 clones, around 55% seen only once; the top ten take 15%. This clone has more than one count but fewer than ten. Its specificity is not known. The CDR3 is 9 amino acids. CDR1 and CDR2 (germline): LNHNV, YYDKDF (reference sequence). The ends were cut back, 7 bases at V and 6 bases at J, with 4 bases in the middle. Sequences were derived from CD8+ T cells sorted from blood, sampled at week 4, from a patient treated with tofacitinib. The sequence derives from a human donor with alopecia areata. The chain links TRBV15 to TRBJ2-7; D is unclear. The CDR3: CATTGEQYF. In DNA form, the CDR3 reads TGTGCCACCACGGGCGAGCAGTACTTC. Supplemented by reference TRBV15 and TRBJ2-7, the full variable domain reads DAMVIQNPRYQVTQFGKPVTLSCSQTLNHNVMYWYQQKSSQAPKLLFHYYDKDFNNEADTPDNFQSRRPNTSFCFLDIRSPGLGDTAMYLCATTGEQYFGPGTRLTVT.